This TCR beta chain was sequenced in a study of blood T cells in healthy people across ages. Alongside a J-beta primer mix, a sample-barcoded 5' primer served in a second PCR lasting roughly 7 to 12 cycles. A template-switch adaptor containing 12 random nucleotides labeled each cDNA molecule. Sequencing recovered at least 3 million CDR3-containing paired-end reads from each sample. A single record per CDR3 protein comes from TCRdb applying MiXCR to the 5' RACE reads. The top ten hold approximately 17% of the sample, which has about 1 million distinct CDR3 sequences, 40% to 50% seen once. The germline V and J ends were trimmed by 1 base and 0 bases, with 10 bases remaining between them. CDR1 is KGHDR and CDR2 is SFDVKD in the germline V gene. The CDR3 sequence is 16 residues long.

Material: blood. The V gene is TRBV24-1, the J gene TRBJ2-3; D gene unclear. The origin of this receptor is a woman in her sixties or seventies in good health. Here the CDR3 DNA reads TGTGCCACCAGTGATTTCAAGGCAGCTAGCACAGATACGCAGTATTTT. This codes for CATSDFKAASTDTQYF.